Listed below are T cell receptor beta chains from one sample, sequenced in a study of siplizumab effects on memory and regulatory T cells. TCRdb's copy holds only in-frame clones and misses some; the assay was immunoSEQ multiplex PCR. The sample has 50,000 to 70,000 clones, approximately 96% seen once. What was sequenced was naive CD8+ T cells sorted from blood. The receptors here all came from a human donor in good health. Each CDR3 is given with its conserved first and last residue. Fields, in order: V gene, J gene, clone size, D gene, CDR3 DNA, CDR3 protein. A D gene is named only where the DNA matches it firmly. Clone size is stated in some rows and not others, as once, few, many or a class when expanded.

v_call: TRBV9; j_call: TRBJ2-3; clone_size: -; d_call: -; cdr3_nt: TGTGCCAGCAGGGGGGAAGGGGAGCTTCGTCCGGCGGATACGCAGTATTTT; cdr3_aa: CASRGEGELRPADTQYF
v_call: TRBV7-2; j_call: TRBJ2-3; clone_size: -; d_call: TRBD2; cdr3_nt: TGTGCCAGCAGCTTAGCGGGGGGGACAGATACGCAGTATTTT; cdr3_aa: CASSLAGGTDTQYF
v_call: TRBV9; j_call: TRBJ2-3; clone_size: -; d_call: TRBD2; cdr3_nt: TGTGCCAGCAGCGTAGGAGTTAGCGGGGGTGCAGATACGCAGTATTTT; cdr3_aa: CASSVGVSGGADTQYF
v_call: TRBV27; j_call: TRBJ1-1; clone_size: -; d_call: -; cdr3_nt: TGTGCCAGCACCTCTTGGGGGGCCTCTGGTGAAGCTTTCTTT; cdr3_aa: CASTSWGASGEAFF
v_call: TRBV9; j_call: TRBJ1-3; clone_size: -; d_call: -; cdr3_nt: TGTGCCAGCAGCGCTACAGGGACGCCTCTCGGAAACACCATATATTTT; cdr3_aa: CASSATGTPLGNTIYF
v_call: TRBV6-1; j_call: TRBJ2-3; clone_size: -; d_call: -; cdr3_nt: TGTGCCAGCAGTGAGATGAGGGAGGAGGCAGATACGCAGTATTTT; cdr3_aa: CASSEMREEADTQYF
v_call: TRBV4-2; j_call: TRBJ2-7; clone_size: -; d_call: -; cdr3_nt: TGTGCCAGCAGCCAAGAGTATTTCGAGGGGTACGAGCAGTACTTC; cdr3_aa: CASSQEYFEGYEQYF
v_call: TRBV19; j_call: TRBJ2-7; clone_size: -; d_call: -; cdr3_nt: TGTGCCAGGGAAAGGGACAAGTACTACGAGCAGTACTTC; cdr3_aa: CARERDKYYEQYF
v_call: TRBV5-1; j_call: TRBJ2-3; clone_size: -; d_call: TRBD2; cdr3_nt: TGCGCCAGCAGCGAGGGACTAGCGGGGGGGTCCACAGATACGCAGTATTTT; cdr3_aa: CASSEGLAGGSTDTQYF
v_call: TRBV6-1; j_call: TRBJ1-2; clone_size: -; d_call: -; cdr3_nt: TGTGCCAGCATCATGACTGTTAACTATGGCTACACCTTC; cdr3_aa: CASIMTVNYGYTF
v_call: TRBV27; j_call: TRBJ1-1; clone_size: -; d_call: -; cdr3_nt: TGTGCCAGCAGTTTAGTGGGGGCAGAAGCTTTCTTT; cdr3_aa: CASSLVGAEAFF
v_call: TRBV4-1; j_call: TRBJ2-1; clone_size: -; d_call: TRBD2; cdr3_nt: TGCGCCAGCAGCCACCCCCTGATCCCTGGCGGGGGGACCTACAATGAGCAGTTCTTC; cdr3_aa: CASSHPLIPGGGTYNEQFF
v_call: TRBV6-8; j_call: TRBJ2-3; clone_size: -; d_call: -; cdr3_nt: TGTGCCAGCAGCTTCCCCTGGACACTGAAATACGATACGCAGTATTTT; cdr3_aa: CASSFPWTLKYDTQYF
v_call: TRBV4-1; j_call: TRBJ1-2; clone_size: -; d_call: -; cdr3_nt: TGCGCCAGCAGCCAAGAATCCGGATGGGCCCTTGACTCTGGCTACACCTTC; cdr3_aa: CASSQESGWALDSGYTF
v_call: TRBV7-2; j_call: TRBJ1-6; clone_size: -; d_call: -; cdr3_nt: TGTGCCAGCAGCTTAGACAGCTCCTATAATTCACCCCTCCACTTT; cdr3_aa: CASSLDSSYNSPLHF
v_call: TRBV15; j_call: TRBJ1-1; clone_size: -; d_call: TRBD1; cdr3_nt: TGTGCCACCAGCGGACCGGGACAGGGGTCGAACACTGAAGCTTTCTTT; cdr3_aa: CATSGPGQGSNTEAFF
v_call: TRBV2; j_call: TRBJ2-1; clone_size: once; d_call: -; cdr3_nt: TGTGCCAGCAGACCGACAGGTGAGGGCTACAATGAGCAGTTCTTC; cdr3_aa: CASRPTGEGYNEQFF
v_call: TRBV6-6; j_call: TRBJ1-1; clone_size: -; d_call: -; cdr3_nt: TGTGCCAGCAGTTACTCAGTCTCGGACCCGAACACTGAAGCTTTCTTT; cdr3_aa: CASSYSVSDPNTEAFF
v_call: TRBV19; j_call: TRBJ1-5; clone_size: once; d_call: -; cdr3_nt: TGTGCCAGTAGTATAGTACCGGGAAGCAATCAGCCCCAGCATTTT; cdr3_aa: CASSIVPGSNQPQHF
v_call: TRBV7-7; j_call: TRBJ2-5; clone_size: -; d_call: TRBD2; cdr3_nt: TGTGCCAGCAGCGCCGGACTAGCGGAACAAGAGACCCAGTACTTC; cdr3_aa: CASSAGLAEQETQYF
v_call: TRBV27; j_call: TRBJ1-3; clone_size: once; d_call: -; cdr3_nt: TGTGCCAGCAGTTTATCAGCGTACTCTGGAAACACCATATATTTT; cdr3_aa: CASSLSAYSGNTIYF
v_call: TRBV4-1; j_call: TRBJ2-2; clone_size: -; d_call: TRBD1; cdr3_nt: TGCGCCAGCAGCCAAAGTCGGACAGGCTCGAACACCGGGGAGCTGTTTTTT; cdr3_aa: CASSQSRTGSNTGELFF
v_call: TRBV11-1; j_call: TRBJ1-4; clone_size: -; d_call: -; cdr3_nt: TGTGCCAGCAGCGAGGACACCTTTGCAACTAATGAAAAACTGTTTTTT; cdr3_aa: CASSEDTFATNEKLFF
v_call: TRBV4-1; j_call: TRBJ2-7; clone_size: -; d_call: TRBD1; cdr3_nt: TGCGCCAGCAGCCAAGCGGCCGGGACAGGGTCCTACGAGCAGTACTTC; cdr3_aa: CASSQAAGTGSYEQYF
v_call: TRBV15; j_call: TRBJ1-5; clone_size: -; d_call: -; cdr3_nt: TGTGCCACCAGCCACACAGGGACTAGCAATCAGCCCCAGCATTTT; cdr3_aa: CATSHTGTSNQPQHF
v_call: TRBV29-1; j_call: TRBJ2-7; clone_size: -; d_call: -; cdr3_nt: TGCAGCGTTGACACGGATGGAGGCGAGCAGTACTTC; cdr3_aa: CSVDTDGGEQYF
v_call: TRBV13; j_call: TRBJ2-1; clone_size: -; d_call: -; cdr3_nt: TGTGCCAGCAGCTTAGTCTCTACAGGGTTACTCGCCAATGAGCAGTTCTTC; cdr3_aa: CASSLVSTGLLANEQFF
v_call: TRBV5-1; j_call: TRBJ2-5; clone_size: -; d_call: -; cdr3_nt: TGCGCCAGCAGTCCAGGAGGGGAGACCCAGTACTTC; cdr3_aa: CASSPGGETQYF
v_call: TRBV7-6; j_call: TRBJ2-1; clone_size: -; d_call: -; cdr3_nt: TGTGCCAGCAGCTTAGCGGACAGCGACCCTGAGCAGTTCTTC; cdr3_aa: CASSLADSDPEQFF
v_call: TRBV15; j_call: TRBJ2-7; clone_size: -; d_call: -; cdr3_nt: TGTGCCACCAGCAGAGAACAGACCGTCTCCTACGAGCAGTACTTC; cdr3_aa: CATSREQTVSYEQYF
v_call: TRBV28; j_call: TRBJ2-5; clone_size: -; d_call: TRBD1; cdr3_nt: TGTGCCAGCAGTATCCGGACAGGGGAAGAGACCCAGTACTTC; cdr3_aa: CASSIRTGEETQYF
v_call: TRBV27; j_call: TRBJ2-1; clone_size: -; d_call: TRBD2; cdr3_nt: TGTGCCAGCACCTCCGGGACTAGCGGGAACAATGAGCAGTTCTTC; cdr3_aa: CASTSGTSGNNEQFF
v_call: TRBV27; j_call: TRBJ2-2; clone_size: once; d_call: -; cdr3_nt: TGTGCCAGCAGTTTGGGCCGCCACGGGGAGCTGTTTTTT; cdr3_aa: CASSLGRHGELFF
v_call: TRBV4-1; j_call: TRBJ2-3; clone_size: -; d_call: -; cdr3_nt: TGCGCCAGCAGCCAGGGGGCGGGCACAGATACGCAGTATTTT; cdr3_aa: CASSQGAGTDTQYF
v_call: TRBV5-6; j_call: TRBJ1-2; clone_size: -; d_call: -; cdr3_nt: TGTGCCAGCAGCTGGGGCAGGGGAAACTATGGCTACACCTTC; cdr3_aa: CASSWGRGNYGYTF
v_call: TRBV5-4; j_call: TRBJ2-7; clone_size: -; d_call: TRBD2; cdr3_nt: TGTGCCAGCAGCCCGGGGGGGACTTACGAGCAGTACTTC; cdr3_aa: CASSPGGTYEQYF
v_call: TRBV19; j_call: TRBJ2-1; clone_size: -; d_call: TRBD1; cdr3_nt: TGTGCCAGTAGGGATTGGACAGGGAGTTTCAATGAGCAGTTCTTC; cdr3_aa: CASRDWTGSFNEQFF
v_call: TRBV29-1; j_call: TRBJ2-5; clone_size: once; d_call: -; cdr3_nt: TGCAGCGTTGAAGATCCCGCAGGAGCAGAAGAAGAGACCCAGTACTTC; cdr3_aa: CSVEDPAGAEEETQYF
v_call: TRBV5-4; j_call: TRBJ2-3; clone_size: -; d_call: -; cdr3_nt: TGTGCCAGCAGCCCGGTGAGGGACACCGGCACAGATACGCAGTATTTT; cdr3_aa: CASSPVRDTGTDTQYF
v_call: TRBV15; j_call: TRBJ2-3; clone_size: once; d_call: -; cdr3_nt: TGTGCCACCAGCAGAGATTTATCAGGGGCAGGGAGAAAGAGCACAGATACGCAGTATTTT; cdr3_aa: CATSRDLSGAGRKSTDTQYF
v_call: TRBV27; j_call: TRBJ1-2; clone_size: -; d_call: -; cdr3_nt: TGTGCCAGCAAGGACAGCTATGGCTACACCTTC; cdr3_aa: CASKDSYGYTF
v_call: TRBV5-6; j_call: TRBJ1-5; clone_size: once; d_call: -; cdr3_nt: TGTGCCAGCAGCCCGGCAGTGGGGTTCAATCAGCCCCAGCATTTT; cdr3_aa: CASSPAVGFNQPQHF
v_call: TRBV7-2; j_call: TRBJ1-5; clone_size: -; d_call: -; cdr3_nt: TGTGCCAGCAGCTTATGGGTGCTTCAAAATCAGCCCCAGCATTTT; cdr3_aa: CASSLWVLQNQPQHF
v_call: TRBV30; j_call: TRBJ1-2; clone_size: -; d_call: -; cdr3_nt: TGTGCCTGGATCCCCTACGGGAGCCTCTATGGCTACACCTTC; cdr3_aa: CAWIPYGSLYGYTF
v_call: TRBV7-6; j_call: TRBJ2-1; clone_size: once; d_call: TRBD2; cdr3_nt: TGTGCCAGCCAAGGGGTAGCGGGGACCAATGAGCAGTTCTTC; cdr3_aa: CASQGVAGTNEQFF
v_call: TRBV28; j_call: TRBJ2-1; clone_size: -; d_call: TRBD2; cdr3_nt: TGTGCCAGCAGTTTATGGACTAGCGGGGGATCGAATGAGCAGTTCTTC; cdr3_aa: CASSLWTSGGSNEQFF
v_call: TRBV2; j_call: TRBJ2-6; clone_size: -; d_call: -; cdr3_nt: TGTGCCAGCGGTAGCTCAAGCTCTGGGGCCAACGTCCTGACTTTC; cdr3_aa: CASGSSSSGANVLTF
v_call: TRBV6-1; j_call: TRBJ2-7; clone_size: -; d_call: -; cdr3_nt: TGTGCCAGCAGTGGGCGGGCGGACTCCTACGAGCAGTACTTC; cdr3_aa: CASSGRADSYEQYF
v_call: TRBV7-9; j_call: TRBJ2-7; clone_size: -; d_call: TRBD1; cdr3_nt: TGTGCCAGCACCTCTACCGGGGACAGCAGTTATCACGAGCAGTACTTC; cdr3_aa: CASTSTGDSSYHEQYF
v_call: TRBV20-1; j_call: TRBJ2-3; clone_size: -; d_call: -; cdr3_nt: TGCAGTGCTAGTGGAGGGGATACGCAGTATTTT; cdr3_aa: CSASGGDTQYF
v_call: TRBV11-3; j_call: TRBJ2-5; clone_size: -; d_call: TRBD1; cdr3_nt: TGTGCCAGCAGCTTAGGACAGGGGAGTTTCGAAGAGACCCAGTACTTC; cdr3_aa: CASSLGQGSFEETQYF
v_call: TRBV29-1; j_call: TRBJ2-7; clone_size: -; d_call: TRBD1; cdr3_nt: TGCAGCGCTCAAGGGGGCCCCTACGAGCAGTACTTC; cdr3_aa: CSAQGGPYEQYF
v_call: TRBV27; j_call: TRBJ1-1; clone_size: -; d_call: -; cdr3_nt: TGTGCCAGCAGTTTATCCTTACCGGGGCGAGGGACTGAAGCTTTCTTT; cdr3_aa: CASSLSLPGRGTEAFF
v_call: TRBV19; j_call: TRBJ2-1; clone_size: -; d_call: -; cdr3_nt: TGTGCCAGTTCTCAGAGGTCCTACAATGAGCAGTTCTTC; cdr3_aa: CASSQRSYNEQFF
v_call: TRBV6-9; j_call: TRBJ1-4; clone_size: once; d_call: TRBD1; cdr3_nt: TGTGCCAGCAGTTACCCGACCACAGGGGCAACTAATGAAAAACTGTTTTTT; cdr3_aa: CASSYPTTGATNEKLFF
v_call: TRBV2; j_call: TRBJ1-6; clone_size: -; d_call: -; cdr3_nt: TGTGCCTCTAAGACAGTCTATAATTCACCCCTCCACTTT; cdr3_aa: CASKTVYNSPLHF
v_call: TRBV27; j_call: TRBJ2-3; clone_size: -; d_call: -; cdr3_nt: TGTGCCAGCAGTTTAGATCCTAGCACAGATACGCAGTATTTT; cdr3_aa: CASSLDPSTDTQYF
v_call: TRBV4-1; j_call: TRBJ2-7; clone_size: -; d_call: -; cdr3_nt: TGCGCCAGCAGCCAAGATGGGCCAGCCGGGCAGTACTTC; cdr3_aa: CASSQDGPAGQYF
v_call: TRBV11-2; j_call: TRBJ2-1; clone_size: once; d_call: -; cdr3_nt: TGTGCCAGCAGCCCGGAGAACTACAATGAGCAGTTCTTC; cdr3_aa: CASSPENYNEQFF